The rows below give T cell receptor beta chains drawn from one sample of a study of shared clonotypes between healthy human individuals. Sequenced by immunoSEQ multiplex PCR; TCRdb stores in-frame clones only, minus some. The table shows more than 200,000 clones, with 65% occurring only once. Sequenced sample: memory CD4+ T cells sorted from blood. Every receptor here comes from a man aged 30-40 years in good health. CDR3s include the opening cysteine and the closing phenylalanine or tryptophan. Fields, in order: clone size, D gene, J gene, V gene, CDR3 protein, CDR3 DNA. D genes are given only for firm matches. For some rows the clone size is stated as once, few or many, or as a class when expanded; others skip it.

NA | NA | TRBJ1-1 | TRBV19 | CASRTESLNTEAFF | TGTGCCAGTAGAACTGAAAGTTTGAACACTGAAGCTTTCTTT
NA | TRBD2 | TRBJ2-1 | TRBV16 | CASSQLGGLAGREQFF | TGTGCCAGCAGCCAATTAGGTGGACTAGCGGGACGTGAGCAGTTCTTC
NA | NA | TRBJ2-7 | TRBV4-1 | CASSQVAGRRGSYEQYF | TGCGCCAGCAGCCAAGTTGCGGGGCGGAGGGGGAGCTACGAGCAGTACTTC
NA | NA | TRBJ1-1 | TRBV4-3 | CASSQVGTTRRAFF | TGCGCCAGCAGCCAAGTCGGGACAACTAGAAGGGCTTTCTTT
NA | NA | TRBJ2-1 | TRBV5-5 | CASAIAGGSYNEQFF | TGTGCCAGCGCCATCGCAGGGGGGTCCTACAATGAGCAGTTCTTC
NA | NA | TRBJ1-3 | TRBV5-5 | CASSLFAGNSGNTIYF | TGTGCCAGCAGCTTGTTTGCAGGCAACTCTGGAAACACCATATATTTT
NA | NA | TRBJ1-2 | TRBV28 | CASGAGNGYTF | TGTGCCAGCGGAGCAGGGAATGGCTACACCTTC
NA | NA | TRBJ1-5 | TRBV28 | CASSLVRGNQPQHF | TGTGCCAGCAGTTTAGTCAGGGGTAATCAGCCCCAGCATTTT
NA | NA | TRBJ2-7 | TRBV2 | CASARDFSYEQYF | TGTGCCAGCGCCCGGGACTTCTCCTACGAGCAGTACTTC
NA | TRBD1 | TRBJ2-1 | TRBV11-1 | CASSALPGQGVHEQFF | TGTGCCAGCAGCGCTCTTCCGGGACAGGGGGTACATGAGCAGTTCTTC
many | NA | TRBJ2-1 | TRBV6-1 | CASRDWSSYNEQFF | TGTGCCAGCAGGGACTGGAGCTCCTACAATGAGCAGTTCTTC
NA | TRBD1 | TRBJ2-3 | TRBV30 | CAWSVGTDTDTQYF | TGTGCCTGGAGTGTCGGGACAGACACAGATACGCAGTATTTT
NA | TRBD2 | TRBJ2-1 | TRBV12-5 | CASGRGGRGRANTANEQFF | TGTGCTAGTGGCCGCGGCGGGAGGGGGAGGGCCAATACGGCCAATGAGCAGTTCTTC
NA | NA | TRBJ1-1 | TRBV19 | CASSRSGPNTEAFF | TGTGCCAGTAGTAGGTCGGGGCCCAACACTGAAGCTTTCTTT
NA | NA | TRBJ2-7 | TRBV27 | CASSLKGYAYEQYF | TGTGCCAGCAGTTTAAAGGGATACGCCTACGAGCAGTACTTC
once | NA | TRBJ2-7 | TRBV5-5 | CASSLAKGDYEQYF | TGTGCCAGCAGCTTGGCCAAGGGGGACTACGAGCAGTACTTC
NA | TRBD1 | TRBJ2-5 | TRBV2 | CASTEDRGLETQYF | TGTGCCAGCACAGAGGACAGGGGGCTAGAGACCCAGTACTTC
NA | NA | TRBJ2-7 | TRBV29-1 | CSVGKGGAQVYEQYF | TGCAGCGTTGGGAAGGGGGGGGCGCAGGTCTACGAGCAGTACTTC
NA | NA | TRBJ2-3 | TRBV7-2 | CASSLRQGGSTDTQYF | TGTGCCAGCAGCCTGCGACAAGGGGGGTCCACAGATACGCAGTATTTT
NA | NA | TRBJ2-3 | TRBV5-4 | CASSLAGGGTDTQYF | TGTGCCAGCAGCTTGGCAGGGGGAGGAACAGATACGCAGTATTTT
NA | TRBD2 | TRBJ2-5 | TRBV5-8 | CASSLFRGRAQGETQYF | TGTGCCAGCAGCTTGTTTAGAGGGAGGGCCCAGGGAGAGACCCAGTACTTC
few | NA | TRBJ1-2 | TRBV5-1 | CASSLGTAAEGGYTF | TGCGCCAGCAGCTTGGGGACAGCTGCGGAAGGAGGCTACACCTTC
NA | NA | TRBJ1-1 | TRBV6-5 | CASSYSGRREAFF | TGTGCCAGCAGTTACTCGGGAAGGCGGGAAGCTTTCTTT
NA | TRBD1 | TRBJ2-7 | TRBV27 | CASSFWDRVSYEQYF | TGTGCCAGCAGTTTCTGGGACAGGGTCTCCTACGAGCAGTACTTC
NA | NA | TRBJ1-1 | TRBV2 | CASSEVRGGTEAFF | TGTGCCAGCAGTGAGGTTAGGGGGGGCACTGAAGCTTTCTTT
NA | NA | TRBJ2-2 | TRBV28 | CASSLWDIAAGELFF | TGTGCCAGCAGTTTATGGGACATCGCGGCCGGGGAGCTGTTTTTT
NA | NA | TRBJ2-7 | TRBV20-1 | CSAGTMGEQYF | TGCAGTGCTGGGACAATGGGCGAGCAGTACTTC
NA | NA | TRBJ2-1 | TRBV5-4 | CASGPDSGNYNEQFF | TGTGCCAGCGGTCCGGACAGCGGGAACTACAATGAGCAGTTCTTC
NA | TRBD1 | TRBJ2-1 | TRBV7-2 | CASSLGDRVLYEQFF | TGTGCCAGCAGCTTAGGGGACAGGGTTCTCTATGAGCAGTTCTTC
NA | NA | TRBJ1-5 | TRBV28 | CASHPRNQPQHF | TGTGCCAGCCATCCGCGCAATCAGCCCCAGCATTTT
NA | TRBD1 | TRBJ1-1 | TRBV28 | CASSSGTGVTEAFF | TGTGCCAGCAGTTCCGGGACAGGGGTAACTGAAGCTTTCTTT
NA | NA | TRBJ1-5 | TRBV10-3 | CAISPMGGQPQHF | TGTGCCATCAGCCCGATGGGGGGTCAGCCCCAGCATTTT
NA | NA | TRBJ2-7 | TRBV5-5 | CASSLVYPTYEQYF | TGTGCCAGCAGCTTGGTATACCCAACCTACGAGCAGTACTTC
NA | TRBD1 | TRBJ2-5 | TRBV11-2 | CASSLGQGIETQYF | TGTGCCAGCAGCTTAGGACAGGGAATAGAGACCCAGTACTTC
NA | NA | TRBJ2-3 | TRBV28 | CASSPPSGGLSGTDTQYF | TGTGCCAGCAGTCCCCCTTCTGGCGGGCTGTCTGGCACAGATACGCAGTATTTT
NA | TRBD1 | TRBJ2-7 | TRBV5-1 | CASSVRDRALEQYF | TGCGCCAGCAGCGTCCGGGACAGGGCTTTGGAGCAGTACTTC
few | NA | TRBJ1-1 | TRBV2 | CASTEDLDTEAFF | TGTGCCAGCACAGAGGATTTGGACACTGAAGCTTTCTTT
many | NA | TRBJ1-1 | TRBV7-9 | CASSQQTNTEAFF | TGTGCCAGCAGCCAACAGACGAACACTGAAGCTTTCTTT
few | NA | TRBJ2-7 | TRBV28 | CASSPRRLGPSSYEQYF | TGTGCCAGCAGTCCCCGCCGTTTGGGCCCGAGCTCCTACGAGCAGTACTTC
NA | NA | TRBJ2-3 | TRBV7-9 | CASSFSGSTDTQYF | TGTGCCAGCAGCTTCAGCGGGAGCACAGATACGCAGTATTTT
few | NA | TRBJ1-1 | TRBV18 | CASSLLGGDTEAFF | TGTGCCAGCTCCCTCCTGGGGGGTGACACTGAAGCTTTCTTT
NA | TRBD2 | TRBJ2-3 | TRBV7-2 | CASSLVGLAGGRTDTQYF | TGTGCCAGCAGCTTAGTGGGACTAGCGGGAGGTCGCACAGATACGCAGTATTTT